This T cell receptor beta chain is from a study of cytomegalovirus exposure and HLA in healthy donors. The study, taken as a whole, reports: Indistinguishable V segments, including TRBV6-2 and TRBV6-3, were excluded.

Researchers ran the PCR with 60 Vbeta and 13 Jbeta primers. Only in-frame clones appear in the TCRdb table, and some are missing; sequencing was by immunoSEQ multiplex PCR. The sample contains around 120,000 clones, around three quarters of which appear only once. The sample holds one count of this clone. Its antigen is still unknown. The CDR3 sequence is 16 residues long. CDR1 is LGHNA and CDR2 is YSLEER in the germline V gene. J gave up 15 bases and V 0 bases, and 12 bases lay outside the gene matches. The specimen was PBMCs. The origin of this receptor is a woman in her 50s in good health and CMV-seronegative. The rearrangement links TRBV4-3 to TRBJ2-1; 12 bases align to TRBD2. The chain's CDR3 is CASSQDFLAGGGGPFF. In DNA, the CDR3 is TGCGCCAGCAGCCAAGACTTCCTAGCGGGAGGGGGGGGCCCGTTCTTC.